This T cell receptor (beta chain) was captured in a study of T cell clones after liver transplantation. J gave up 9 bases and V 2 bases, and 4 bases lay outside the gene matches. The CDR3 is 14 amino acids. In germline, CDR1 is SGHNT, CDR2 YYREEE (reference sequence). Clones were sequenced by immunoSEQ multiplex PCR, and TCRdb holds only the in-frame ones, with some missing. The data contain some 11,000 clones, 70% to 80% of them seen just once; the ten biggest clones take up over 25%. The table lists this clone with a few counts. Here the sequenced sample was CD8+ T cells from blood, taken at the 22-month timepoint. This TCR was sampled from a human patient who received a liver transplant. Some T cells may have originated in the graft donor. The chain carries TRBV5-4 and TRBJ1-6, with 8 bases identical to TRBD1. The CDR3 reads CASSLGQGSSPLHF. The CDR3 DNA reads TGTGCCAGCAGCTTAGGACAGGGTAGTTCACCCCTCCACTTT.